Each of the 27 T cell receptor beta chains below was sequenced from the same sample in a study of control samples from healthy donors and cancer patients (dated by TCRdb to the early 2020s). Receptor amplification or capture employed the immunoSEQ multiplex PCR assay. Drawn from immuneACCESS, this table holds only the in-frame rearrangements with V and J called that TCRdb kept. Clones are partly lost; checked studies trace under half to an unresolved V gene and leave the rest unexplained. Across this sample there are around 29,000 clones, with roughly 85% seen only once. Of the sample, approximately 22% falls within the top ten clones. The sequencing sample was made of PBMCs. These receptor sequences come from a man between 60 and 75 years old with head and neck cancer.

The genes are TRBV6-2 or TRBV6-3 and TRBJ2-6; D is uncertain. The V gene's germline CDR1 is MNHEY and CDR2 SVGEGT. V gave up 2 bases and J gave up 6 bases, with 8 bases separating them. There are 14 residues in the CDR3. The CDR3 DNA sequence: TGTGCCAGCAGTTACGAAGATTCGGCCAACGTCCTGACTTTC. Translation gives CASSYEDSANVLTF.

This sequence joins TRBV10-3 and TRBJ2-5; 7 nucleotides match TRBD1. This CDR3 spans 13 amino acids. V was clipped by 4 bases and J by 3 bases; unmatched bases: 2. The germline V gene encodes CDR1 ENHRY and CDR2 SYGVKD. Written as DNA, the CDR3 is TGTGCCATCAGTGTAGACAGGGAAGAGACCCAGTACTTC. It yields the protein CAISVDREETQYF.

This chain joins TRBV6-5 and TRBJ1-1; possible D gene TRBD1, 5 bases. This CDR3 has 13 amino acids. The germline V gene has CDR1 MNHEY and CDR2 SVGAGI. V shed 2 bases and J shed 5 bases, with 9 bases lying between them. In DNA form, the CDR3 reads TGTGCCAGCAGTTACGTCGGGGGTACTGAAGCTTTCTTT. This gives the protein CASSYVGGTEAFF.

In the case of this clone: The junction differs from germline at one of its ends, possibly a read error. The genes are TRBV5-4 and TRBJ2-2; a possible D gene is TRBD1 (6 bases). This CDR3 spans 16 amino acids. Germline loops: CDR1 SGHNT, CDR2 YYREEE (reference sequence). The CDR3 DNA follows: TGTGCCAGCAGCCAGGGGACCGGACCTATCACCGGGAAGCTGTTTTTT. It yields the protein CASSQGTGPITGKLFF.

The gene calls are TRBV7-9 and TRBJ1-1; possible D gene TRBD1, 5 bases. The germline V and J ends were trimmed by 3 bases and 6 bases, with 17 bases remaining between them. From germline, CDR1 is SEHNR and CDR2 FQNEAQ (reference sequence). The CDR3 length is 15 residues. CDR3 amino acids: CASSFGSGPIAEAFF. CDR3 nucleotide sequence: TGTGCCAGCAGCTTTGGCTCGGGACCGATAGCTGAAGCTTTCTTT.

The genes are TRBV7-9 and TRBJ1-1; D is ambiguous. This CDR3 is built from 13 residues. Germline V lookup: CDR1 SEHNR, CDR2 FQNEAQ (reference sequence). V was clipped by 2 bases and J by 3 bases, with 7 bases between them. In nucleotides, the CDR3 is TGTGCCAGCAGCTTATCGGAGTACACTGAAGCTTTCTTT. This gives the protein CASSLSEYTEAFF.

The DNA for the CDR3 is TGTGCCAGCAGCCAGAGTCGTGAGGGCTACACCTTC. Amino acids: CASSQSREGYTF. This sequence joins TRBV11-2 and TRBJ1-2; D remains ambiguous. The CDR3 totals 12 residues. The germline CDR1 and CDR2 sequences are SGHAT and FQNNGV. Trimming stripped 5 bases from V and 8 bases from J, with 12 bases between.

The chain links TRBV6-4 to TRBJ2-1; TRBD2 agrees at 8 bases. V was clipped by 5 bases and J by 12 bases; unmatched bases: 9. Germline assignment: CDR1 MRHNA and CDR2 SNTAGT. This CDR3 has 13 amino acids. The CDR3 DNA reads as TGTGCCAGCAGTCCTCTAAGCGGACTAGCGCAGTTCTTC. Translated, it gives CASSPLSGLAQFF.

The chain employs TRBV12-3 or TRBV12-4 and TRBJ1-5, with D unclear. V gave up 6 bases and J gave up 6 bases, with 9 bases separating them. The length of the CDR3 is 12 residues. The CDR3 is CASRSTVQPQHF. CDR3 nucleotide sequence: TGTGCCAGCAGAAGTACAGTTCAGCCCCAGCATTTT.

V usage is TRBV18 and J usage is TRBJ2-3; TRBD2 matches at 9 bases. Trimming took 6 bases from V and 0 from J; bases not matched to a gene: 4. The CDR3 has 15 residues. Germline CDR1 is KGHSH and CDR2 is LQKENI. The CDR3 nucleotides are TGTGCCAGCTCGGAGACTAGCGGAAGCACAGATACGCAGTATTTT. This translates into CASSETSGSTDTQYF. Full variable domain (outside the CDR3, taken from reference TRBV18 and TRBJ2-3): NAGVMQNPRHLVRRRGQEARLRCSPMKGHSHVYWYRQLPEEGLKFMVYLQKENIIDESGMPKERFSAEFPKEGPSILRIQQVVRGDSAAYFCASSETSGSTDTQYFGPGTRLTVL.

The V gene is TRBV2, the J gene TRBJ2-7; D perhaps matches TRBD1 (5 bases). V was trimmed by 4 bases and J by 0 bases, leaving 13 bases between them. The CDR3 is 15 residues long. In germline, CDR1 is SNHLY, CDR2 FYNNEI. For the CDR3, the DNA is TGTGCCAGCAGTGGGGTGACAGTGATCTCCTACGAGCAGTACTTC. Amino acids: CASSGVTVISYEQYF. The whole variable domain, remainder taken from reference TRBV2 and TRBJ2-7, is EPEVTQTPSHQVTQMGQEVILRCVPISNHLYFYWYRQILGQKVEFLVSFYNNEISEKSEIFDDQFSVERPDGSNFTLKIRSTKLEDSAMYFCASSGVTVISYEQYFGPGTRLTVT.

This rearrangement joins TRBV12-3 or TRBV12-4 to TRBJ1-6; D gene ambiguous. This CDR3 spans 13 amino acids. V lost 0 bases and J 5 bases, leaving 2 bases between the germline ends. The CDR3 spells CASSLADNSPLHF. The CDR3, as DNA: TGTGCCAGCAGTTTAGCGGATAATTCACCCCTCCACTTT.

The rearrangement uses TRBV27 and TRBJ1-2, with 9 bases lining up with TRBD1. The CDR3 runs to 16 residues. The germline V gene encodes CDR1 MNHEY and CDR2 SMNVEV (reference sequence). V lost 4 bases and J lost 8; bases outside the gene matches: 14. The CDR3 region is CASSYLGTGRSGGYTF. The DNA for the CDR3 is TGTGCCAGCAGTTACCTCGGGACAGGGAGATCGGGAGGCTACACCTTC.

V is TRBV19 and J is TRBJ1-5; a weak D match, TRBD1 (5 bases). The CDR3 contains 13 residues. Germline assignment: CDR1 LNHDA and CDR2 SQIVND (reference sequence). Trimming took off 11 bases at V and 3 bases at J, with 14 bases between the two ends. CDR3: CASSEGINQPQHF. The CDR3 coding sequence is TGTGCCTCCAGCGAGGGGATCAATCAGCCCCAGCATTTT.

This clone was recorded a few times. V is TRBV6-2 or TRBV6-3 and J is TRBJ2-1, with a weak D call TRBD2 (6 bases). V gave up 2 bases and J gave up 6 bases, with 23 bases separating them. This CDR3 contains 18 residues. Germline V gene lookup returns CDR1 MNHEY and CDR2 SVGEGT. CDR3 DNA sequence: TGTGCCAGCAGTTACGACACATGGGCGGGGAGCCGGGGCAATGAGCAGTTCTTC. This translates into CASSYDTWAGSRGNEQFF.

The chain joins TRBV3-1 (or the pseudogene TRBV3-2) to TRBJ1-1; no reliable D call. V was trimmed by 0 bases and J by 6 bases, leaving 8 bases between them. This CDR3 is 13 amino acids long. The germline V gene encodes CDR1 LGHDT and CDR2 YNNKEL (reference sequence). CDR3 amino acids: CASSQETGSEAFF. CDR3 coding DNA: TGTGCCAGCAGCCAAGAAACGGGCTCTGAAGCTTTCTTT.

This CDR3 reads CSAGGGSGNTIYF. CDR3 sequence (DNA): TGCAGCGCGGGGGGAGGATCTGGAAACACCATATATTTT. V is TRBV29-1 and J is TRBJ1-3; a possible D gene is TRBD1 (5 bases). Trimming took 7 bases from V and 1 from J, leaving 11 bases between them. The length of the CDR3 is 13 residues. Germline V CDR1 and CDR2: SQVTM, ANQGSEA.

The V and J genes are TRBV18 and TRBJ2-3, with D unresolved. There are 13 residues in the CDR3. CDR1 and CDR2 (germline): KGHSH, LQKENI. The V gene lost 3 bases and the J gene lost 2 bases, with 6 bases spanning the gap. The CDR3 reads CASSPKVTDTQYF. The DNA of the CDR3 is TGTGCCAGCTCACCTAAGGTCACAGATACGCAGTATTTT.

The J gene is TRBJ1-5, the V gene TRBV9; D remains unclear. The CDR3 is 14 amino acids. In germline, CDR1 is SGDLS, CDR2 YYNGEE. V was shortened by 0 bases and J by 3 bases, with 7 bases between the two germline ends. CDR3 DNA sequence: TGTGCCAGCAGCGTAGGGCAGGCCAATCAGCCCCAGCATTTT. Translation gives CASSVGQANQPQHF.

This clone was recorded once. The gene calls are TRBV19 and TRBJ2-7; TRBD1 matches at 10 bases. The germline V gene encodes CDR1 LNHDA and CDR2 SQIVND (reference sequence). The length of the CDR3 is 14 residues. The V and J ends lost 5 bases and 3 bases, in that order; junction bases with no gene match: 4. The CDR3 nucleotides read TGTGCCAGTAGTCGGGGGACAGGGGACTACGAGCAGTACTTC. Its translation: CASSRGTGDYEQYF.

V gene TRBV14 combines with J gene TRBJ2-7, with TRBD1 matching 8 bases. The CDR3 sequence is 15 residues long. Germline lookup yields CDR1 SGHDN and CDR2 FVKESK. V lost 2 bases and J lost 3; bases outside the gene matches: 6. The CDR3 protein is CASSQSTGGFYEQYF. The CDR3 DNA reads TGTGCCAGCAGCCAATCTACAGGGGGGTTCTACGAGCAGTACTTC.

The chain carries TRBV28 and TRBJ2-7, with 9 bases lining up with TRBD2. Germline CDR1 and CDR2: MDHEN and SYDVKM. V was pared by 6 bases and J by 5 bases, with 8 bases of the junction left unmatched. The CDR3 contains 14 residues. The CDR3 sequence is CASSLAGPLHEQYF. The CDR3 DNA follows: TGTGCCAGCAGCCTAGCGGGACCACTCCACGAGCAGTACTTC.

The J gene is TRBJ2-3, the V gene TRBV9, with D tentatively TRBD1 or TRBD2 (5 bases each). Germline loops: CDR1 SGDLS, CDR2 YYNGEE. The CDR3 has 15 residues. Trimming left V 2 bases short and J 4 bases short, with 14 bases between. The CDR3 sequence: CASSVGTTSSDTQYF. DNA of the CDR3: TGTGCCAGCAGCGTGGGGACCACGTCGTCAGATACGCAGTATTTT. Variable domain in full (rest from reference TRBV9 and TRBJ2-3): DSGVTQTPKHLITATGQRVTLRCSPRSGDLSVYWYQQSLDQGLQFLIQYYNGEERAKGNILERFSAQQFPDLHSELNLSSLELGDSALYFCASSVGTTSSDTQYFGPGTRLTVL.

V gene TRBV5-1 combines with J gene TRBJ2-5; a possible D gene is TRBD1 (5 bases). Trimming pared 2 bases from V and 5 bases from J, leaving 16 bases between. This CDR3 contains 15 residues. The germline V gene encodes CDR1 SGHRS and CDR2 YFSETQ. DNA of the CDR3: TGCGCCAGCAGCTTCCCGGGCAGGGCATCCGAGACCCAGTACTTC. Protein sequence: CASSFPGRASETQYF. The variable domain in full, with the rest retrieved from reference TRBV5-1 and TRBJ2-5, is KAGVTQTPRYLIKTRGQQVTLSCSPISGHRSVSWYQQTPGQGLQFLFEYFSETQRNKGNFPGRFSGRQFSNSRSEMNVSTLELGDSALYLCASSFPGRASETQYFGPGTRLLVL.

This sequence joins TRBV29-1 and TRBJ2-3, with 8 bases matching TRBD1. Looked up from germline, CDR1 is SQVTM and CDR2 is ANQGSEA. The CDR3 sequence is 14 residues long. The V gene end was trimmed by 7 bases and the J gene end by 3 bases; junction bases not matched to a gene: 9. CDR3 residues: CSAGDRNPTDTQYF. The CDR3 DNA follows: TGCAGCGCCGGGGACAGGAACCCTACAGATACGCAGTATTTT.

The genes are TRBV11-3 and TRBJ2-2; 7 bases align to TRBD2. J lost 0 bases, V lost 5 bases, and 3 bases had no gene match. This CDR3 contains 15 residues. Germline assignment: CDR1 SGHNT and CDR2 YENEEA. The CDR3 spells CASSIAGSNTGELFF. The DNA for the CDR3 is TGTGCCAGCAGCATAGCGGGTTCGAACACCGGGGAGCTGTTTTTT.

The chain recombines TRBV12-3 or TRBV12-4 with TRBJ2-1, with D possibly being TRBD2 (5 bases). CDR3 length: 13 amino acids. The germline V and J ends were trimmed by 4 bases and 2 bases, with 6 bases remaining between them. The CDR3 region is CASSSGTYNEQFF. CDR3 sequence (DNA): TGTGCCAGCAGTTCCGGGACCTACAATGAGCAGTTCTTC.